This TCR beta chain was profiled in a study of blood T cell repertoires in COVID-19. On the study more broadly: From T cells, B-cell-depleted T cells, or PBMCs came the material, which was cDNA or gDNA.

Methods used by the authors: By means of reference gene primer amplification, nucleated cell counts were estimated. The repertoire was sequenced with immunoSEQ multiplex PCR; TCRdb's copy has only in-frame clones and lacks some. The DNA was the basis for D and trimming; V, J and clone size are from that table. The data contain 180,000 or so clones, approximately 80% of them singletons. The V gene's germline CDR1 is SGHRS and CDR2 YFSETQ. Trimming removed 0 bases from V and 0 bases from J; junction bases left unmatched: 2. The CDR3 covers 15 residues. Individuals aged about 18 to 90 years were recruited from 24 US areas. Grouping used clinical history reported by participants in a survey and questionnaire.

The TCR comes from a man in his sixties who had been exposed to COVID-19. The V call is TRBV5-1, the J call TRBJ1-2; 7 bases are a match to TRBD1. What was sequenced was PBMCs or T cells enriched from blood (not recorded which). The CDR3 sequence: CASSLGGTANYGYTF. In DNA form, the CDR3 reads TGCGCCAGCAGCTTGGGGGGGACAGCTAACTATGGCTACACCTTC. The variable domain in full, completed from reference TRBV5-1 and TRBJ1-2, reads KAGVTQTPRYLIKTRGQQVTLSCSPISGHRSVSWYQQTPGQGLQFLFEYFSETQRNKGNFPGRFSGRQFSNSRSEMNVSTLELGDSALYLCASSLGGTANYGYTFGSGTRLTVV.